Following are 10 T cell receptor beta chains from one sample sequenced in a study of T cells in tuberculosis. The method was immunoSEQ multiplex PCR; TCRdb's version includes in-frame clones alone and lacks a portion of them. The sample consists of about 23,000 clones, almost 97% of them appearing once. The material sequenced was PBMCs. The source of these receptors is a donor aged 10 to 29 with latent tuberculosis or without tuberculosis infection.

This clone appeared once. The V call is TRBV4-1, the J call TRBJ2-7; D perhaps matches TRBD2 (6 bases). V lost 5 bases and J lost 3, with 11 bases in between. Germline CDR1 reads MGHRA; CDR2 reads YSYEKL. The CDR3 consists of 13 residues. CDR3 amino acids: CASSGGVNYEQYF. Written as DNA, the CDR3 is TGCGCCAGCAGCGGAGGGGTCAACTACGAGCAGTACTTC.

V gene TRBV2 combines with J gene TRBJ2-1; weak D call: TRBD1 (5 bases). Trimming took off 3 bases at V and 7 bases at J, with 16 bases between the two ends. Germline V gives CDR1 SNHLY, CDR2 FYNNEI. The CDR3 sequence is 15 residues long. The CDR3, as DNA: TGTGCCAGCAGTGAGGGGCGTTCCATAGGAAATGAGCAGTTCTTC. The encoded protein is CASSEGRSIGNEQFF.

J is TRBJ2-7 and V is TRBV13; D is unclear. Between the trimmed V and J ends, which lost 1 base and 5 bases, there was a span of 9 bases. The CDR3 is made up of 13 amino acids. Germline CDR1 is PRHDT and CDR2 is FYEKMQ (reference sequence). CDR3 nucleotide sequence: TGTGCCAGCAGCTTAGTAAGCGACGACGAGCAGTACTTC. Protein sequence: CASSLVSDDEQYF.

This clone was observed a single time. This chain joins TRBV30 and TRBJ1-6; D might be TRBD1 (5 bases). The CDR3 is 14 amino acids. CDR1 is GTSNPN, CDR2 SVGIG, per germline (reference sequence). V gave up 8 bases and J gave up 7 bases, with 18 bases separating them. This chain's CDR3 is CAGVGQPPNSPLHF. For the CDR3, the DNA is TGTGCCGGGGTGGGGCAGCCACCCAATTCACCCCTCCACTTT.

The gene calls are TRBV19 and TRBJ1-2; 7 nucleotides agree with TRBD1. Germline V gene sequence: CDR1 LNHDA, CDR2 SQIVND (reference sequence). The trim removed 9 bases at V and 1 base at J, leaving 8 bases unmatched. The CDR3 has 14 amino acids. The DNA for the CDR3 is TGTGCCAGCCTCCGACAGGGTAATAACTATGGCTACACCTTC. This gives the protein CASLRQGNNYGYTF.

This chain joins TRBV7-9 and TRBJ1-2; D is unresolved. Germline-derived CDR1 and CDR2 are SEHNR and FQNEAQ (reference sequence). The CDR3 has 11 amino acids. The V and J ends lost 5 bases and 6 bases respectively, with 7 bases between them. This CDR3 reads CASSRENGYTF. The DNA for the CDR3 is TGTGCCAGCAGCCGGGAGAATGGCTACACCTTC.

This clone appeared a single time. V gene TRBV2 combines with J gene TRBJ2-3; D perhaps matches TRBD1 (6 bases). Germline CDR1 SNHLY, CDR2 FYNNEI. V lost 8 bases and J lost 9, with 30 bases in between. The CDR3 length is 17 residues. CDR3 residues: CASSSDRGQRAPRTQYF. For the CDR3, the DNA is TGTGCCAGCTCAAGTGATCGGGGACAAAGGGCCCCCAGGACGCAGTATTTT.

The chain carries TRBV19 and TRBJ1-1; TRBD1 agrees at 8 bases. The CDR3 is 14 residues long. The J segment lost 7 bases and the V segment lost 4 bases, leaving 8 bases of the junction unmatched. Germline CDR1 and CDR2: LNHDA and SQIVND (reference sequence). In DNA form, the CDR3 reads TGTGCCAGTAGTAGAAGTCGGACAGGGAGTGAAGCTTTCTTT. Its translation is CASSRSRTGSEAFF.

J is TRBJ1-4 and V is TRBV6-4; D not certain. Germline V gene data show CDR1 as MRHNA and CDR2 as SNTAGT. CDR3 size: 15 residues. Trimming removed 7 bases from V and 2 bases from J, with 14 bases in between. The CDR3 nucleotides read TGTGCCAGCACCCCGAACGGGGAGACTAATGAAAAACTGTTTTTT. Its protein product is CASTPNGETNEKLFF.

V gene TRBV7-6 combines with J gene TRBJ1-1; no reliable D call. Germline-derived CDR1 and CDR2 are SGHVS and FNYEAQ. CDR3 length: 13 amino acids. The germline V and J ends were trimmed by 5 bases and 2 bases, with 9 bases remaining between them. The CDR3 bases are TGTGCCAGCAGCCCGGGAGGTAACACTGAAGCTTTCTTT. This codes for CASSPGGNTEAFF.